The 23 T cell receptor beta chains listed next were all sequenced from one sample in a study of CD8 T cells in ankylosing spondylitis. TCRdb analysed the 5' RACE reads with MiXCR anew, one entry per CDR3 protein. The sample has approximately 350,000 distinct CDR3 sequences, roughly 14% seen once. The specimen sequenced was blood, either unsorted or a sorted T cell fraction (not recorded which). These receptors were taken from a male donor with ankylosing spondylitis or in good health (not recorded which).

The J gene is TRBJ2-7, the V gene TRBV10-1; 7 bases are a match to TRBD1. The V gene's germline CDR1 is WNHNN and CDR2 SYGVQD (reference sequence). This CDR3 comprises 15 residues. With V trimmed by 0 bases and J by 7 bases, 9 bases remained unmatched. CDR3 region: CASSESGQSTGEQYF. The CDR3 DNA is TGCGCCAGCAGTGAGTCGGGACAGTCTACGGGGGAGCAGTACTTC.

The table lists this clonotype with a few counts. The chain uses TRBV7-2 and TRBJ1-1; D not resolved. Per the germline V gene, CDR1 is SGHTA and CDR2 is FQGNSA. This CDR3 comprises 13 residues. The V gene lost 3 bases and the J gene lost 13 bases, with 18 bases spanning the gap. The CDR3 nucleotides are TGTGCCAGCAGCTTGAGTGGGGAGACCGTATTTTTCTTT. Its protein is CASSLSGETVFFF. The full variable domain, with the rest looked up from reference TRBV7-2 and TRBJ1-1, is GAGVSQSPSNKVTEKGKDVELRCDPISGHTALYWYRQSLGQGLEFLIYFQGNSAPDKSGLPSDRFSAERTGGSVSTLTIQRTQQEDSAVYLCASSLSGETVFFFGQGTRLTVV.

This clonotype was seen ten or more times. The J gene is TRBJ2-2, the V gene TRBV10-3, with TRBD2 matching 15 bases. Germline V gene lookup returns CDR1 ENHRY and CDR2 SYGVKD. V was clipped by 8 bases and J by 2 bases; unmatched bases: 6. The CDR3 loop spans 17 amino acids. Here the CDR3 DNA reads TGTGCCATCCCCGGGACTAGCGGGGGGACTAACACCGGGGAGCTGTTTTTT. This gives the protein CAIPGTSGGTNTGELFF.

This clonotype was detected only a few times. The rearrangement joins TRBV3-1 to TRBJ2-1; 8 bases are a match to TRBD2. The ends lost 0 bases at V and 4 bases at J; junction bases unmatched: 2. The CDR3 consists of 15 residues. CDR1 and CDR2 (germline): LGHDT, YNNKEL (reference sequence). The CDR3 here is CASSQERGGYNEQFF. CDR3 in DNA: TGTGCCAGCAGCCAAGAACGGGGGGGATACAATGAGCAGTTCTTC.

This clonotype was seen repeatedly, ten times or more. DNA for the CDR3: TGCGCCAGCAGCTTGGTCGGACAGGGGGACACTGAAGCTTTCTTT. Protein sequence: CASSLVGQGDTEAFF. The chain combines TRBV5-1 with TRBJ1-1; 10 bases fit TRBD1. CDR1 SGHRS and CDR2 YFSETQ come from the germline V gene. The J segment lost 3 bases and the V segment lost 0 bases, leaving 2 bases of the junction unmatched. The CDR3 sequence is 15 residues long. Supplemented by reference TRBV5-1 and TRBJ1-1, the full variable domain reads KAGVTQTPRYLIKTRGQQVTLSCSPISGHRSVSWYQQTPGQGLQFLFEYFSETQRNKGNFPGRFSGRQFSNSRSEMNVSTLELGDSALYLCASSLVGQGDTEAFFGQGTRLTVV.

The chain joins TRBV2 to TRBJ1-5; 8 nucleotides align to TRBD1. The germline V gene encodes CDR1 SNHLY and CDR2 FYNNEI. This CDR3 region has 15 residues. V was pared by 6 bases and J by 3 bases, with 7 bases of the junction left unmatched. The CDR3 DNA sequence: TGTGCCAGCAGCCTGAGACAGGGGAACAATCAGCCCCAGCATTTT. Translation: CASSLRQGNNQPQHF. Full variable domain (rest looked up from reference TRBV2 and TRBJ1-5): EPEVTQTPSHQVTQMGQEVILRCVPISNHLYFYWYRQILGQKVEFLVSFYNNEISEKSEIFDDQFSVERPDGSNFTLKIRSTKLEDSAMYFCASSLRQGNNQPQHFGDGTRLSIL.

This clonotype has only a few counts. V and J are TRBV3-1 and TRBJ2-2; unclear D gene. Germline V CDR1 and CDR2: LGHDT, YNNKEL (reference sequence). V lost 1 base and J lost 4, with 7 bases in between. The CDR3 runs 14 residues. In DNA, the CDR3 is TGTGCCAGCAGCCAAGGGCGGCTCACCGGGGAGCTGTTTTTT. Residues: CASSQGRLTGELFF.

This clonotype has only a few counts. The rearrangement joins TRBV4-1 to TRBJ2-3; 8 bases match TRBD2. Losses at the gene ends were 0 bases for V and 2 bases for J; bases not matched to a gene: 4. From germline, CDR1 is MGHRA and CDR2 YSYEKL. The CDR3 has 16 residues. The CDR3 region is CASSQDPGGNTDTQYF. The DNA for the CDR3 is TGCGCCAGCAGCCAAGATCCGGGAGGGAACACAGATACGCAGTATTTT.

The sample holds many counts of this clonotype. The chain recombines TRBV5-1 with TRBJ2-2, with D possibly being TRBD1 or TRBD2 (5 bases each). The CDR3 consists of 14 residues. Per germline, CDR1 SGHRS and CDR2 YFSETQ. V gave up 2 bases and J gave up 6 bases, with 11 bases separating them. CDR3 residues: CASSFERDAGELFF. DNA of the CDR3: TGCGCCAGCAGCTTCGAGAGGGACGCCGGGGAGCTGTTTTTT.

This clonotype appeared a few times. V usage is TRBV9 and J usage is TRBJ2-3; D gene ambiguous. There are 15 residues in the CDR3. Trimming left V 0 bases short and J 2 bases short, with 10 bases between. Germline V gives CDR1 SGDLS, CDR2 YYNGEE. The CDR3 spells CASSVGSIHTDTQYF. CDR3 sequence (DNA): TGTGCCAGCAGCGTAGGGAGCATTCACACAGATACGCAGTATTTT.

The chain links TRBV6-1 to TRBJ1-4; 7 bases are a match to TRBD1. The CDR3 spans 14 residues. CDR1 is MNHNS and CDR2 is SASEGT in the germline V gene. V gave up 3 bases and J gave up 8 bases; unmatched junction bases: 6. CDR3 region: CASSENRGKEKLFF. The DNA for the CDR3 is TGTGCCAGCAGTGAGAACAGGGGAAAGGAAAAACTGTTTTTT.

This clonotype was detected only a few times. This chain uses TRBV9 with TRBJ1-2; no definite D call. V was trimmed by 0 bases and J by 4 bases, leaving 7 bases between them. This CDR3 comprises 13 residues. CDR1 and CDR2 (germline): SGDLS, YYNGEE. The CDR3 nucleotides read TGTGCCAGCAGCGTAGAAACCCGCTATGGCTACACCTTC. It translates to CASSVETRYGYTF.

J is TRBJ2-7 and V is TRBV12-3 or TRBV12-4; D is undetermined. V dropped 5 bases and J dropped 7 bases, with 12 bases sitting between them. The length of the CDR3 is 12 residues. In DNA form, the CDR3 reads TGTGCCAGCAGTCCCCAATCCGTGGAGCAGTACTTC. Protein sequence: CASSPQSVEQYF.

The V and J genes are TRBV7-9 and TRBJ2-3; D perhaps matches TRBD2 (5 bases). With 5 bases removed from V and 4 bases from J, the gap between germline ends came to 13 bases. The length of the CDR3 is 14 residues. Germline CDR1 reads SEHNR; CDR2 reads FQNEAQ (reference sequence). DNA for the CDR3: TGTGCCAGCAGCCCCTGGACTTCTTCAGATACGCAGTATTTT. Protein sequence: CASSPWTSSDTQYF.

The table lists this clonotype with a few counts. The chain uses TRBV5-1 and TRBJ2-3; TRBD1 matches 12 bases. V trimming: 5 bases; J trimming: 2 bases; junction bases outside the gene matches: 3. From germline, CDR1 is SGHRS and CDR2 YFSETQ. The CDR3 runs to 15 residues. This CDR3 reads CASSRDRGPTDTQYF. CDR3 bases: TGCGCCAGCAGTCGGGACAGGGGGCCCACAGATACGCAGTATTTT.

The table lists this clonotype with a few counts. This CDR3 is CASSPRGGQGGQPQHF. For the CDR3, the DNA is TGTGCCAGCAGTCCCCGTGGGGGACAGGGGGGACAGCCCCAGCATTTT. The V and J genes are TRBV6-1 and TRBJ1-5; 11 nucleotides align to TRBD1. Trimming took 5 bases from V and 7 from J; bases not matched to a gene: 10. Germline V gives CDR1 MNHNS, CDR2 SASEGT. CDR3 length: 16 residues.

V gene TRBV20-1 combines with J gene TRBJ2-7, with D perhaps given as TRBD1 or TRBD2 (5 bases each). V was trimmed by 5 bases and J by 3 bases, leaving 11 bases between them. Germline V gene data show CDR1 as DFQATT and CDR2 as SNEGSKA (reference sequence). This CDR3 has 12 residues. In DNA form, the CDR3 reads TGCAGTGCTGGACACCGGGACTACGAGCAGTACTTC. Translation: CSAGHRDYEQYF.

V usage is TRBV12-3 or TRBV12-4 and J usage is TRBJ1-5, with D hard to call. CDR3 length equals 13 residues. The V and J ends lost 6 bases and 5 bases respectively, with 11 bases between them. Here the CDR3 reads CASSPRRYQPQHF. Here the CDR3 DNA reads TGTGCCAGCAGCCCAAGACGATATCAGCCCCAGCATTTT.

A single count supports this clonotype. The rearrangement links TRBV7-2 to TRBJ2-7; TRBD1 matches at 9 bases. CDR1 and CDR2 from the germline V gene are SGHTA and FQGNSA. The CDR3 is 15 residues long. V shed 4 bases, J shed 4 bases, and the junction held 8 bases outside the gene matches. CDR3 nucleotides: TGTGCCAGCAGCTCCTCCGGGACAGGGATGTACGAGCAGTACTTC. It is translated as CASSSSGTGMYEQYF.

This clonotype was found a few times. The J gene is TRBJ1-1, the V gene TRBV5-1, with a tentative D call TRBD1 (5 bases). In germline, CDR1 is SGHRS, CDR2 YFSETQ. The CDR3 covers 14 residues. The ends were cut back, 5 bases at V and 3 bases at J, with 14 bases in the middle. CDR3 loop: CASSLTWGDTEAFF. In DNA, the CDR3 is TGCGCCAGCAGTCTAACCTGGGGGGACACTGAAGCTTTCTTT.

This clonotype has just a few counts. The chain uses TRBV6-1 and TRBJ1-2, with D unresolved. The length of the CDR3 is 17 residues. V was pared by 6 bases and J by 7 bases, with 27 bases between. Looked up from germline, CDR1 is MNHNS and CDR2 is SASEGT. The CDR3 DNA sequence: TGTGCCAGCAGCCTTGCGGGCGACCTTCAAACTTTGAGTGGCTACACCTTC. Encoded protein: CASSLAGDLQTLSGYTF.

The chain recombines TRBV7-6 with TRBJ2-3, with TRBD2 matching 11 bases. CDR3 length: 17 amino acids. Germline V lookup: CDR1 SGHVS, CDR2 FNYEAQ. Germline trimming cut 3 bases from V and 3 bases from J; bases unmatched to any gene: 8. CDR3 loop: CASSFTSSGRKTDTQYF. In DNA form, the CDR3 reads TGTGCCAGCAGCTTTACCTCTAGCGGGAGGAAGACAGATACGCAGTATTTT. Using reference TRBV7-6 and TRBJ2-3 for the parts outside the CDR3, the full variable domain is GAGVSQSPRYKVTKRGQDVALRCDPISGHVSLYWYRQALGQGPEFLTYFNYEAQQDKSGLPNDRFSAERPEGSISTLTIQRTEQRDSAMYRCASSFTSSGRKTDTQYFGPGTRLTVL.

The CDR3 DNA follows: TGCAGCGGACTTACCGGGACAGGGGGCAATGAGCAGTTCTTC. Protein: CSGLTGTGGNEQFF. The V gene is TRBV29-1, the J gene TRBJ2-1, with 11 bases lining up with TRBD1. Germline-derived CDR1 and CDR2 are SQVTM and ANQGSEA. Losses at the gene ends were 7 bases for V and 6 bases for J; bases not matched to a gene: 8. The CDR3 has 14 amino acids.